Described below is a single TCR beta chain sequence and its context. This clone was seen ten or more times. This receptor's antigen is unknown. Base-call qualities are not available, and no considerably larger clone is one nucleotide away. Inclusive of the bounding cysteine and phenylalanine, the CDR3 is 16 residues long. The DNA shown is the 48-base CDR3, in frame from base 1. After removal of 3 bases from V and 8 bases from J, the junction retains 14 bases not matched to a gene. According to the germline V gene, CDR1 reads SGDLS and CDR2 reads YYNGEE. The data derive from a study of blood T cell repertoires in COVID-19 (dated by TCRdb to 2019 to 2021). A note on the overall study: Samples from collaborators originated in the United States, Italy and Spain and spanned both the acute and convalescent phases of COVID-19. The material from the prospective study consisted of cDNA or gDNA derived from T cells, B-cell-depleted T cells, or PBMCs. Where available, HLA class I and class II types were obtained from metadata supplied by the sample provider rather than from assay-based typing. Samples came from the ongoing ImmuneRACE study (first 160 participants) plus 1,254 subjects from 6 global collaborators. Deeply sampled blood TCRbeta repertoires from subjects exposed to, actively infected with, or recovered from COVID-19 were included in the dataset. Sample metadata almost always included a de-identified subject ID, COVID-19 status, age in years and sex. The repertoires were made available in a free public database intended to serve as a resource for research on the immune response to SARS-CoV-2. What the authors observed across the whole study: The quantity of clinical and demographic metadata differed by source and by participant and was supplied without curation.

Collaborating institutions collected whole blood in K2EDTA tubes following their own protocols. Collaborator samples were shipped for TCRbeta analysis as frozen whole blood, isolated PBMCs, or DNA extracted from either sample type. The immunoSEQ Assay, a bias-controlled multiplex PCR, was used to amplify TCRbeta CDR3 regions from genomic DNA. The paper's data handling went like this. Nucleated cell counts per sample were estimated from amplification of reference gene primers within the assay. To quantify the absolute abundance of each unique TCRbeta CDR3 rearrangement, sequence reads were collapsed and filtered. Productive Simpson clonality was computed per sample as the square root of Simpson's diversity index over productive rearrangements. Here the immuneACCESS table is served through TCRdb, limited to in-frame sequences with V and J called. Missing clones are a known gap in these copies; in checked studies unresolved V genes cover under half, and the rest lacks a known reason. From that table come the V and J calls and clone size; the DNA was used to work out D and trimming. The sample yields about 160,000 clones; approximately 84% were counted once. Of the sample, over 20% is held by the ten largest clones.

Sequenced material: peripheral blood. The rearrangement combines TRBV9 with TRBJ2-3, and 8 bases in between align with TRBD2. The source of this sequence is a woman older than 75 with acute or convalescent COVID-19. This receptor has the CDR3 CASSDLRAGDLSTQYF. The nucleotide sequence reads as follows: TGTGCCAGCAGCGACCTCCGAGCGGGAGACCTCTCTACGCAGTATTTT.